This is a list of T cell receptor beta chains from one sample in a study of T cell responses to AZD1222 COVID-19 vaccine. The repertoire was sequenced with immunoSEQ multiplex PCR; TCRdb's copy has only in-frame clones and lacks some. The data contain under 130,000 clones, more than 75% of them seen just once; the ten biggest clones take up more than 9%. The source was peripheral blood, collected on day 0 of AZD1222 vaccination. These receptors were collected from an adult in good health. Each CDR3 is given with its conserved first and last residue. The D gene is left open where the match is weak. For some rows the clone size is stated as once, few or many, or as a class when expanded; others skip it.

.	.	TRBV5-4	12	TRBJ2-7	TGTGCCAGCAGCTTGGTTGGGTACGAGCAGTACTTC	CASSLVGYEQYF
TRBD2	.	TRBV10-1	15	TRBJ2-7	TGCGCCAGCAGCGAGGGGTCGGGAGGTTTGGGGGAGCAGTACTTC	CASSEGSGGLGEQYF
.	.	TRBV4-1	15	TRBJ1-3	TGCGCCAGCAGCCAAGATCTACTTACTGGAAACACCATATATTTT	CASSQDLLTGNTIYF
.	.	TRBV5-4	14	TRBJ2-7	TGTGCCAGCAGCGCCCGGGACGGTGCCTACGAGCAGTACTTC	CASSARDGAYEQYF
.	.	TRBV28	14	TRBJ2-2	TGTGCCAGCAGTTTATTTACTGGCGCCGGGGAGCTGTTTTTT	CASSLFTGAGELFF
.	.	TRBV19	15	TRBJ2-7	TGTGCCAGTAGTATAGGCGGAAACAGCGCCTACGAGCAGTACTTC	CASSIGGNSAYEQYF
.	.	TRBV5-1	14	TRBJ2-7	TGCGCCAGCAGCTTGGCAACAGAGACGTACGAGCAGTACTTC	CASSLATETYEQYF
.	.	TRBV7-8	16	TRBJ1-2	TGTGCCAGCAGCTTAGCCCCAGGGCCGAAAAGTAATGGCTACACCTTC	CASSLAPGPKSNGYTF
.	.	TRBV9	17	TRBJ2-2	TGTGCCAGCAGCCGAACCCCAAGGAACGCGAACACCGGGGAGCTGTTTTTT	CASSRTPRNANTGELFF
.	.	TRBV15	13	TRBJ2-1	TGTGCCACCAAGTTTCAGGGTGGGAATGAGCAGTTCTTC	CATKFQGGNEQFF
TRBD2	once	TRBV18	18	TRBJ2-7	TGTGCCAGCTCACCACCGAGCCTAGCGGGGACCCTCTCCTACGAGCAGTACTTC	CASSPPSLAGTLSYEQYF
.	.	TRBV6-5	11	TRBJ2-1	TGTGCCAGCACCCAATACAATGAGCAGTTCTTC	CASTQYNEQFF
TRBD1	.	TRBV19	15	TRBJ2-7	TGTGCCAGTAGTACGGGACAGACCAACTCCTACGAGCAGTACTTC	CASSTGQTNSYEQYF
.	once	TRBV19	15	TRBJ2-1	TGTGCCAGTAGTTTGGGGGCCGGGTCCTACAATGAGCAGTTCTTC	CASSLGAGSYNEQFF
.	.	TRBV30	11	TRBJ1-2	TGTGCCTGGAGTGTACTCACCGGCTACACCTTC	CAWSVLTGYTF
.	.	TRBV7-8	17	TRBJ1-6	TGTGCCAGCAGCTTAGGAGGGGCGCAGGGCTATAATTCACCCCTCCACTTT	CASSLGGAQGYNSPLHF
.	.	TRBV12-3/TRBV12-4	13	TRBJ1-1	TGTGCCAGCAGTTTGGGTAGACAGACTGAAGCTTTCTTT	CASSLGRQTEAFF
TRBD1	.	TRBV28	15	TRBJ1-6	TGTGCCAGCAGTTTCAGGGGGGGCCTTAATTCACCCCTCCACTTT	CASSFRGGLNSPLHF
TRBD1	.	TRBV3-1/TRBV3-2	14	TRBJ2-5	TGTGCCAGCAGACGAACTCAGGGGGAAGAGACCCAGTACTTC	CASRRTQGEETQYF
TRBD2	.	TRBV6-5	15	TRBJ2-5	TGTGCCAGCAGTTCCTCTAGCGGGAGTAGAAAGACCCAGTACTTC	CASSSSSGSRKTQYF
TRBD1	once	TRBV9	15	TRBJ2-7	TGTGCCAGCAGCGTAGAAGGGGGCAGCTCCTACGAGCAGTACTTC	CASSVEGGSSYEQYF
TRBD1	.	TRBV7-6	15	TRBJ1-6	TGTGCCAGCAGATTGGGACAGGCTCCACATTCACCCCTCCACTTT	CASRLGQAPHSPLHF